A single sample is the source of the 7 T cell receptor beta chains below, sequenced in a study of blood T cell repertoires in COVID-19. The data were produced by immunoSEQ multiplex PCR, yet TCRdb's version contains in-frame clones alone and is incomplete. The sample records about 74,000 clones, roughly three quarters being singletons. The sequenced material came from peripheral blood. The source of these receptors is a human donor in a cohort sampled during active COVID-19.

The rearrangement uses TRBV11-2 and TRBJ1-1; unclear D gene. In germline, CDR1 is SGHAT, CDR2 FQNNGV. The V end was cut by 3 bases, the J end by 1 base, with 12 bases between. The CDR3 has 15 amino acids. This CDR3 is CASSFRERENTEAFF. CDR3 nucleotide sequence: TGTGCCAGCAGCTTTCGCGAGAGGGAGAACACTGAAGCTTTCTTT.

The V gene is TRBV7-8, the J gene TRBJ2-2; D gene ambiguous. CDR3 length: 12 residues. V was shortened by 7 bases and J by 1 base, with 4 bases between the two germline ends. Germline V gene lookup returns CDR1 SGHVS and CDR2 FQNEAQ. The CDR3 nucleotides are TGTGCCAGCACCCAGAACACCGGGGAGCTGTTTTTT. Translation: CASTQNTGELFF.

The CDR3 region has the DNA TGTGCCACCAGTGATCGGACTAGCATCACAGATACGCAGTATTTT. Residues: CATSDRTSITDTQYF. The chain uses TRBV24-1 and TRBJ2-3; TRBD2 agrees at 8 bases. Germline V gene sequence: CDR1 KGHDR, CDR2 SFDVKD. The CDR3 spans 15 residues. V gave up 3 bases and J gave up 2 bases; unmatched junction bases: 3.

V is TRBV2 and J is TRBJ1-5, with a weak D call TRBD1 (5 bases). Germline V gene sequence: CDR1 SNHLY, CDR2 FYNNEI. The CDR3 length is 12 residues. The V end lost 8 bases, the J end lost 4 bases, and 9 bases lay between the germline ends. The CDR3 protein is CASSRANQPQHF. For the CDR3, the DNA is TGTGCCAGCTCCAGGGCGAATCAGCCCCAGCATTTT.

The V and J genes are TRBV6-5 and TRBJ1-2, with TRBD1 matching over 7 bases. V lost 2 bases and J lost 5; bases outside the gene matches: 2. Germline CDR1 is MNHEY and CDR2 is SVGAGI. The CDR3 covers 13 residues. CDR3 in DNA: TGTGCCAGCAGTTACACGACAGGGTATGGCTACACCTTC. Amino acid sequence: CASSYTTGYGYTF.

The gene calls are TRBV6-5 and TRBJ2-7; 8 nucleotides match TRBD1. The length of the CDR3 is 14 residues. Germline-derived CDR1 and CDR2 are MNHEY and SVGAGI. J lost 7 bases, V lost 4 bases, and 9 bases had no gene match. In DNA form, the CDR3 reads TGTGCCAGCAGTTCCCAACAGGGGGTGAGGGAGCAGTACGTC. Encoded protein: CASSSQQGVREQYV.

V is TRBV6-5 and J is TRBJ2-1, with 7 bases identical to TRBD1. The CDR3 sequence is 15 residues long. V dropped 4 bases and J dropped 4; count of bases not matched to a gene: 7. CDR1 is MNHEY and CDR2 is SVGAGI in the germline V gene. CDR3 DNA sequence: TGTGCCAGCAGTTCCCCGGGACAGTCTTACAATGAGCAGTTCTTC. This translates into CASSSPGQSYNEQFF.